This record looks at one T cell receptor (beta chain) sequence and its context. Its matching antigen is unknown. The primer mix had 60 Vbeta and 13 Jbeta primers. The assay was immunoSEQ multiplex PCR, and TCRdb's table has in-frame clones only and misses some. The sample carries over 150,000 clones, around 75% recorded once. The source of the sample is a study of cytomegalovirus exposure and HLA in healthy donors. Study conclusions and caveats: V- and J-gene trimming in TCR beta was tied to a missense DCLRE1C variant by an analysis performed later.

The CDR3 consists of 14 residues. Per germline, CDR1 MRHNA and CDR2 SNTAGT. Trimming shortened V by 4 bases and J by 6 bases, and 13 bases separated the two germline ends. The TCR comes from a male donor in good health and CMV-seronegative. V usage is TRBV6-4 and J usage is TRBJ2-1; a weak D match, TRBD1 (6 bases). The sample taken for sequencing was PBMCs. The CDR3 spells CASSVQGSGNEQFF. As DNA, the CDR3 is TGTGCCAGCAGTGTACAGGGTTCGGGCAATGAGCAGTTCTTC.